This T cell receptor (beta chain) was captured by sequencing in a study of stem cell transplantation in POMP-related autoinflammatory disease. Study context: The study hypothesized thymoproteasome defects skew the TRB repertoire via impaired CD8+ selection. Through one year post-transplant, neutrophils and platelets were 100% of graft donor origin. Study-wide results and caveats: A trend toward lower repertoire diversity and greater clonality appeared in every analyzed T-cell subset of PRAID patients.

On this clone itself: Its antigen is as yet unknown.

Profiled with immunoSEQ multiplex PCR; TCRdb holds only in-frame clones, not every one. The sample includes some 69,000 clones, just over 90% of them seen just once. V was trimmed by 6 bases and J by 1 base, leaving 21 bases between them. Germline lookup yields CDR1 SEHNR and CDR2 FQNEAQ (reference sequence). The CDR3 covers 17 residues. This receptor was obtained from a human patient with POMP-related autoinflammation and immune dysregulation (PRAID). These T cells may partly come from the graft donor. Material: CD4+ T cells from PBMCs, obtained after stem cell transplantation. The V gene is TRBV7-9, the J gene TRBJ1-1, with D hard to call. CDR3 in amino acids: CASSSHHTDPGNTEAFF. CDR3 bases: TGTGCCAGCAGTTCCCACCACACGGACCCTGGGAACACTGAAGCTTTCTTT. The full variable domain, with the rest looked up from reference TRBV7-9 and TRBJ1-1, is DTGVSQNPRHKITKRGQNVTFRCDPISEHNRLYWYRQTLGQGPEFLTYFQNEAQLEKSRLLSDRFSAERPKGSFSTLEIQRTEQGDSAMYLCASSSHHTDPGNTEAFFGQGTRLTVV.